The clone carrying this TCR beta chain was seen at least ten times. This sample was taken from a study of breast tumors, draining lymph nodes, adjacent tissues. TCRdb reprocessed the multiplex PCR reads with MiXCR, giving one entry per CDR3 protein. The repertoire holds tens of thousands of distinct CDR3 sequences, with approximately 30% as singletons. Trimming stripped 8 bases from V and 6 bases from J, with 16 bases between. This CDR3 is 13 amino acids long. From germline, CDR1 is MDHEN and CDR2 SYDVKM. Breast cancer patients provided tissue from their axillary draining lymph nodes. The receptor's source is a female donor with breast cancer. Some clones in this sample may be carry-over from other donors' samples. The sequenced material came from axillary lymph node tissue. This rearrangement joins TRBV28 to TRBJ1-2; D unresolved. CDR3 region: CASRRTHTHGYTF. The DNA of the CDR3 is TGTGCCAGCCGACGCACACATACCCATGGCTACACCTTC.